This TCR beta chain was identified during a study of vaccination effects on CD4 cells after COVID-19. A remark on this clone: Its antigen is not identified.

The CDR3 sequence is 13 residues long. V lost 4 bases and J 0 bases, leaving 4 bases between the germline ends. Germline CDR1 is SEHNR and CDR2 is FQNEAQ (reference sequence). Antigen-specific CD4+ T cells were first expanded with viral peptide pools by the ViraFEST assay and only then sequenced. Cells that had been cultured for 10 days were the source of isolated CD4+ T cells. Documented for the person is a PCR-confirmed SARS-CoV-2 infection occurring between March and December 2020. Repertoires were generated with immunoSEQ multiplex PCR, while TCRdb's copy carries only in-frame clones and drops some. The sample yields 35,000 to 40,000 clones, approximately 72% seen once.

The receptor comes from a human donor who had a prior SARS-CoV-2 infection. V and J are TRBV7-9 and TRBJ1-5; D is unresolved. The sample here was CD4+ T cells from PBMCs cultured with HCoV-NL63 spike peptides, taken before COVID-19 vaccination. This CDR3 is CASSYNSNQPQHF. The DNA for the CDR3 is TGTGCCAGCAGCTACAATAGCAATCAGCCCCAGCATTTT.